Listed below are T cell receptor beta chains from one sample, sequenced in a study of identical twins. A single record per CDR3 protein comes from TCRdb applying MiXCR to the 5' RACE reads. The data contain approximately 700,000 distinct CDR3 sequences, 15% to 20% of them seen just once; the ten biggest clones take up 13%. These data were also filed under a second study, of T cells expressing NK-cell markers.

Sample: PBMCs. These receptor sequences come from a woman aged 18-35 years in good health. The CDR3 runs from the conserved cysteine through the conserved F or W. The D gene is left open where the match is weak. The size of a clone is reported for some rows only, either as once, few or many, or as a class for expanded clones.

TGTGCCTCTACCCCCGGGACGAACAATCAGCCCCAGCATTTT	CASTPGTNNQPQHF	TRBJ1-5	.	TRBV10-3	.
TGCAGTGCTAGAGAAAGGGCGGGGGCATACAATGAGCAGTTCTTC	CSARERAGAYNEQFF	TRBJ2-1	.	TRBV20-1	few
TGTGCCAGCAACCTGGGGGGAAAATCCAACCCCGATACGCAGTATTTT	CASNLGGKSNPDTQYF	TRBJ2-3	.	TRBV5-4	many
TGTGCCAGCAGTTACACTAGCGGGTTAAACAATGAGCAGTTCTTC	CASSYTSGLNNEQFF	TRBJ2-1	TRBD2	TRBV6-5	few
TGTGCCAGTAGTGTTACAGGGGCGCGGAACTATGGCTACACCTTC	CASSVTGARNYGYTF	TRBJ1-2	TRBD1	TRBV19	.
TGTGCCAGCAGCTATTATATAGGAAACACCGGGGAGCTGTTTTTT	CASSYYIGNTGELFF	TRBJ2-2	.	TRBV7-6	.
TGCAGTGCCACCGGGGCCCCCCTGGATGAGCAGTTCTTC	CSATGAPLDEQFF	TRBJ2-1	.	TRBV20-1	few
TGTGCCAGCAGCTTGGCGCCTAGCGGGGGGAAGAGGGAGACCCAGTACTTC	CASSLAPSGGKRETQYF	TRBJ2-5	TRBD2	TRBV5-5	few
TGCGCCAGCAGCCAAATATTTCAGGGGACCGGGGAGCTGTTTTTT	CASSQIFQGTGELFF	TRBJ2-2	.	TRBV4-3	many
TGTGCCAGCAGCTTGGTTCGGGGGGACGTCGGTGAAAAACTGTTTTTT	CASSLVRGDVGEKLFF	TRBJ1-4	.	TRBV5-5	few
TGTGCCAGCAGTCCCGAGGGGACCCCTGATACGCAGTATTTT	CASSPEGTPDTQYF	TRBJ2-3	.	TRBV7-3	few
TGTGCCAGCAGCCGGGGGACAGGTTGGGATTCACCCCTCCACTTT	CASSRGTGWDSPLHF	TRBJ1-6	TRBD1	TRBV13	.
TGCAGCGTTCCCGGGACTAGCGGCGGTGAGCAGTTCTTC	CSVPGTSGGEQFF	TRBJ2-1	TRBD2	TRBV29-1	.
TGTGCCAGCAGCTCCTTCGGCAGGTTAGAATCTCGCTATGGCTACACCTTC	CASSSFGRLESRYGYTF	TRBJ1-2	.	TRBV7-8	few
TGTGCCAGCAGTTATAATTCGGCGTTCACTGAAGCTTTCTTT	CASSYNSAFTEAFF	TRBJ1-1	.	TRBV12-3/TRBV12-4	few
TGCAGTGCTAGAGTCCTAAGGACTAGCGGGGGGAACACCGGGGAGCTGTTTTTT	CSARVLRTSGGNTGELFF	TRBJ2-2	TRBD2	TRBV20-1	.
TGCAGTGCTAGATCCCCACTAGCGGGAGATCGCAATGAGCAGTTCTTC	CSARSPLAGDRNEQFF	TRBJ2-1	TRBD2	TRBV20-1	.
TGCAGCGTTGGGTCTACAGAGGAGCAGTACTTC	CSVGSTEEQYF	TRBJ2-7	.	TRBV29-1	.
TGCGCCAGCAGCTTGGGGGCGGGGTACTCCTACAATGAGCAGTTCTTC	CASSLGAGYSYNEQFF	TRBJ2-1	.	TRBV5-1	few
TGTGCCAGTACTCCTGGGGCAGGGCGAGAGAATCAGCCCCAGCATTTT	CASTPGAGRENQPQHF	TRBJ1-5	.	TRBV19	few
TGTGCCAGCAGCGTAGCGGTGAACACCGGGGAGCTGTTTTTT	CASSVAVNTGELFF	TRBJ2-2	.	TRBV9	few
TGTGCCAGCAGCTATTATAACAATGAGCAGTTCTTC	CASSYYNNEQFF	TRBJ2-1	.	TRBV5-5	few
TGTGCCAGCAGGCCGGGACGCGGGGGAGGCAATGAGCAGTTCTTC	CASRPGRGGGNEQFF	TRBJ2-1	TRBD2	TRBV9	.
TGTGCCAGCAGTTTGGACGATTCGCAGCCCCAGCATTTT	CASSLDDSQPQHF	TRBJ1-5	.	TRBV25-1	few
TGCGCCAGCAGACCGACAGGGACGGCAACTAATGAAAAACTGTTTTTT	CASRPTGTATNEKLFF	TRBJ1-4	TRBD1	TRBV5-1	.
TGTGCCAGCAGCTTAAGTCAGGTCGTACAGCCCCAGCATTTT	CASSLSQVVQPQHF	TRBJ1-5	.	TRBV7-8	.
TGCGCCAGCAGCTTGGAGTGGGAAGCCCCCTACGAGCAGTACTTC	CASSLEWEAPYEQYF	TRBJ2-7	.	TRBV5-1	.
TGCGCCAGCAGCCAGGGACCTCGAGATACGCAGTATTTT	CASSQGPRDTQYF	TRBJ2-3	.	TRBV4-3	many
TGCGCCAGCAGCCAAGATCCCGTAGCGGGGACCGGGGAGCTGTTTTTT	CASSQDPVAGTGELFF	TRBJ2-2	TRBD2	TRBV4-3	few
TGTGCCTGGAGTGGCCGGGGGGGGCTGTACGAGCAGTACTTC	CAWSGRGGLYEQYF	TRBJ2-7	TRBD2	TRBV30	few
TGTGCCCAGTCACTGGGGGATAGCAATCAGCCCCAGCATTTT	CAQSLGDSNQPQHF	TRBJ1-5	.	TRBV30	few
TGTGCCAGCAGCTTGTGGGACAGGGGCTCCTACGAGCAGTACTTC	CASSLWDRGSYEQYF	TRBJ2-7	TRBD1	TRBV7-8	.